This section outlines one T cell receptor (beta chain) sequence together with its context. Its antigen is undetermined. Other nucleotide sequences in the sample specify the same CDR3. The sample is drawn from a study of cytomegalovirus exposure and HLA in healthy donors. Study results and limitations: Testing in vitro showed a few CMV-associated chains specific for CMV antigens.

V lost 4 bases to trimming and J lost 2 bases, with 8 bases between them. The CDR3 consists of 13 residues. Per germline, CDR1 MGHRA and CDR2 YSYEKL. The table came from immunoSEQ multiplex PCR; TCRdb's copy has only in-frame clones and leaves some out. Found here are roughly 150,000 clones, around 96% of them singletons; the top ten hold approximately 0.97%. The sequenced sample consisted of PBMCs. The chain has TRBV4-1 and TRBJ1-1; D is possibly TRBD1 (5 bases). The sequence derives from a young woman in good health and CMV-seronegative. CDR3 sequence reads: CASSPQGNTEAFF. Written as DNA, the CDR3 is TGCGCCAGCAGCCCTCAGGGAAACACTGAAGCTTTCTTT.